This T cell receptor (beta chain) was obtained from a study of spatial heterogeneity in lung cancer. TCRdb processed the 5' RACE reads anew with MiXCR; each CDR3 protein has one entry. The sample has 95,000 or so distinct CDR3 sequences, roughly 9.5% seen once. This sample's time point: sample taken at primary tumor resection. Unsorted whole RNA from tumor, nontumor lung or frozen PBMC underwent sequencing. Germline lookup yields CDR1 SEHNR and CDR2 FQNEAQ (reference sequence). The CDR3 has 16 residues. After removal of 2 bases from V and 10 bases from J, the junction contained 10 bases not matched to a gene.

This chain uses TRBV7-9 with TRBJ2-1, with 11 positions matching TRBD2. The sequence was collected from a male donor with early-stage non-small cell lung cancer. Sample: PBMCs, taken at surgery. The CDR3 DNA is TGTGCCAGCAGCTTATGGACTAGCGGGCCCTCCCTCGAGCAGTTCTTC. As protein: CASSLWTSGPSLEQFF.